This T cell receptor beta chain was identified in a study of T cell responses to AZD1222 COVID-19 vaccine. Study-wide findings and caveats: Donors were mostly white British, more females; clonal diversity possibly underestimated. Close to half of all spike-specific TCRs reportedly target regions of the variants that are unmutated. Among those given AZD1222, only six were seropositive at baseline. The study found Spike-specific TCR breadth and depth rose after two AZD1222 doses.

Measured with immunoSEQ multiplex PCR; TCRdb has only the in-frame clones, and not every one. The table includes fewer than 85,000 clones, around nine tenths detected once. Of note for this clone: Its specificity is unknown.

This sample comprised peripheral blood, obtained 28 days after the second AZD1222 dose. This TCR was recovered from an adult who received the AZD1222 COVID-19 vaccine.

The CDR3 spells CASSHIGTGNSPLHF. Here the CDR3 DNA reads TGCGCCAGCAGCCACATAGGGACAGGGAATTCACCCCTCCACTTT. The chain has TRBV4-3 and TRBJ1-6; TRBD1 matches at 9 bases. This CDR3 spans 15 amino acids. Trimming at V came to 3 bases and at J to 7 bases, leaving 4 bases not matched to a gene. Per germline, CDR1 LGHNA and CDR2 YSLEER.